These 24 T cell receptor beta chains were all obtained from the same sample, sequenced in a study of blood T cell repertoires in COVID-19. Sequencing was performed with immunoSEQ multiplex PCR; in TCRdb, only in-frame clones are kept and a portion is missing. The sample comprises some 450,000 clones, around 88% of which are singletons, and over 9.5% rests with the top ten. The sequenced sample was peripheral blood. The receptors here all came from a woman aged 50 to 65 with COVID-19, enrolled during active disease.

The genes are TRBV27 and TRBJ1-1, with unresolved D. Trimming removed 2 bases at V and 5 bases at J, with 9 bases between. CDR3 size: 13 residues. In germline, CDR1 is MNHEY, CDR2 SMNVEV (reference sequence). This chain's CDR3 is CASSLETGTEAFF. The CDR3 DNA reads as TGTGCCAGCAGTTTAGAAACGGGGACTGAAGCTTTCTTT.

The CDR3 bases are TGTGCCAGTAGTATTGGGAGTTACATGAACACTGAAGCTTTCTTT. As protein: CASSIGSYMNTEAFF. The chain uses TRBV19 and TRBJ1-1; D is unclear. Germline V gene sequence: CDR1 LNHDA, CDR2 SQIVND (reference sequence). V lost 3 bases to trimming and J lost 0 bases, with 11 bases between them. The CDR3 runs to 15 residues.

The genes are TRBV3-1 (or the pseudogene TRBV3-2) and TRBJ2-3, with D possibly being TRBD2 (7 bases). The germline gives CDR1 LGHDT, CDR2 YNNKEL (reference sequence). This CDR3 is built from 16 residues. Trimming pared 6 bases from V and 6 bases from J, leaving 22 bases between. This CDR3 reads CASSPDYGGGPDTQYF. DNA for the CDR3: TGTGCCAGCAGTCCTGACTACGGCGGGGGCCCGGATACGCAGTATTTT.

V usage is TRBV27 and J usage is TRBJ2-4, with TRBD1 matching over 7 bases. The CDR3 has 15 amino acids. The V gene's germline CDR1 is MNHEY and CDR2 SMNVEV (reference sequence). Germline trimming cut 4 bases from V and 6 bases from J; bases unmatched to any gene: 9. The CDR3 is CASSSYRGLGNIQYF. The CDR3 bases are TGTGCCAGCAGTTCCTACAGGGGATTGGGAAACATTCAGTACTTC.

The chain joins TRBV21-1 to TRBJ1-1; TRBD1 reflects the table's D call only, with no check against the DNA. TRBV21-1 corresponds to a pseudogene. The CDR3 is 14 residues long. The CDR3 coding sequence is TGTGCCAGCAGCAAACGGGACAGCCTTCCTGAAGCTTTCTTT. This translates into CASSKRDSLPEAFF.

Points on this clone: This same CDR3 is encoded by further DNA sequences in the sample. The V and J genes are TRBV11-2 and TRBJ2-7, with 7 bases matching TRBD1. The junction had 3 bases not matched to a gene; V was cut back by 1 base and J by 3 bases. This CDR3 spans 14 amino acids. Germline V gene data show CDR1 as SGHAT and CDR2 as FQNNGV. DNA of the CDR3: TGTGCCAGCAGCTTAGGACAGGGCAACTACGAGCAGTACTTC. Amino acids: CASSLGQGNYEQYF.

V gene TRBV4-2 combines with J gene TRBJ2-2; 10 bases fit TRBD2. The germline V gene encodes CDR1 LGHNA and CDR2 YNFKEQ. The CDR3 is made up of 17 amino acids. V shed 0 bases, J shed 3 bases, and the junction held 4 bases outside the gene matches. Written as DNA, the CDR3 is TGTGCCAGCAGCCAAGAAACTAGCGGGACGTACACCGGGGAGCTGTTTTTT. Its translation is CASSQETSGTYTGELFF.

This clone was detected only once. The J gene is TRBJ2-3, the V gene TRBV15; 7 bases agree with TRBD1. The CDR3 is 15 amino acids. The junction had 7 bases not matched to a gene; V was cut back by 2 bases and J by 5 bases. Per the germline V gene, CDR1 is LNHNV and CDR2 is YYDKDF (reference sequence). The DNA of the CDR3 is TGTGCCACCAGCAGAAACCAGGGGGAATTAGATACGCAGTATTTT. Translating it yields CATSRNQGELDTQYF.

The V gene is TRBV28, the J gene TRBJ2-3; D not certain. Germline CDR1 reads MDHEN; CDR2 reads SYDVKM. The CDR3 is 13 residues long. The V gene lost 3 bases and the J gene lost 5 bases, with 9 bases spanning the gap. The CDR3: CASSFRALDTQYF. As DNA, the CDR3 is TGTGCCAGCAGTTTCCGAGCCTTAGATACGCAGTATTTT.

CDR3 DNA: TGTGCCAGCAGTGGCATGGGGACAGGGGATAGAAACACCATATATTTT. Translating gives CASSGMGTGDRNTIYF. The V and J genes are TRBV28 and TRBJ1-3; TRBD1 aligns across 10 bases. The CDR3 spans 16 residues. Germline CDR1 MDHEN, CDR2 SYDVKM. V lost 5 bases to trimming and J lost 5 bases; unmatched junction nucleotides: 9.

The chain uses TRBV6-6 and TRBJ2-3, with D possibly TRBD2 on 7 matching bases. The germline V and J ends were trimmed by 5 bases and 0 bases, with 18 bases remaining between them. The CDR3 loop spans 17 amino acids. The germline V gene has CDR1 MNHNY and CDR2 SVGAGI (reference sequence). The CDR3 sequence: CASSPWRGGSSTDTQYF. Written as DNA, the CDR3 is TGTGCCAGCAGTCCTTGGAGGGGGGGCTCTAGCACAGATACGCAGTATTTT.

The CDR3 protein is CASSLNRGRSPLHF. The DNA for the CDR3 is TGTGCCAGCAGCCTAAACAGGGGGCGCTCACCCCTCCACTTT. The chain recombines TRBV5-4 with TRBJ1-6, with TRBD1 matching over 9 bases. This CDR3 region has 14 residues. Per the germline V gene, CDR1 is SGHNT and CDR2 is YYREEE (reference sequence). The J segment lost 10 bases and the V segment lost 4 bases, leaving 6 bases of the junction unmatched.

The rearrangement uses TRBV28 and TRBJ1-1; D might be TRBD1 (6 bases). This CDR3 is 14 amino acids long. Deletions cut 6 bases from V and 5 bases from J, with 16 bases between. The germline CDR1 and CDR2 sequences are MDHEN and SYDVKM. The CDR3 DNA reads TGTGCCAGCAGCCCGGCCGGGGGGCGAACTGAAGCTTTCTTT. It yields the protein CASSPAGGRTEAFF.

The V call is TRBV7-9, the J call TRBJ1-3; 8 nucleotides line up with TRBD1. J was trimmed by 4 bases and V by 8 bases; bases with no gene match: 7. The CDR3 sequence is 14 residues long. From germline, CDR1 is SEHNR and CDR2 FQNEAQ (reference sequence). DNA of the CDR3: TGTGCCAGCGTCTCGAGGACAGGGGGAAACACCATATATTTT. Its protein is CASVSRTGGNTIYF.

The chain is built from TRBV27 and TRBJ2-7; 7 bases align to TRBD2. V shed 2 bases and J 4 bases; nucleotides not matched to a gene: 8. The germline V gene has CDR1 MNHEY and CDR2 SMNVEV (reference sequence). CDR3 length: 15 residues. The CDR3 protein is CASSLKGGGLYEQYF. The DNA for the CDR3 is TGTGCCAGCAGTTTAAAAGGCGGGGGACTTTACGAGCAGTACTTC.

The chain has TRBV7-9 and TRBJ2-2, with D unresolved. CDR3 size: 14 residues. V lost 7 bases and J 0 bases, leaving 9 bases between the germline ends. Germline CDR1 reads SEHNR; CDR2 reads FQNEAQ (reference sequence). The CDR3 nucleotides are TGTGCCAGCACCAGACGGGCGAACACCGGGGAGCTGTTTTTT. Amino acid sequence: CASTRRANTGELFF. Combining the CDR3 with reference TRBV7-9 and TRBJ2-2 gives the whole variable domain DTGVSQNPRHKITKRGQNVTFRCDPISEHNRLYWYRQTLGQGPEFLTYFQNEAQLEKSRLLSDRFSAERPKGSFSTLEIQRTEQGDSAMYLCASTRRANTGELFFGEGSRLTVL.

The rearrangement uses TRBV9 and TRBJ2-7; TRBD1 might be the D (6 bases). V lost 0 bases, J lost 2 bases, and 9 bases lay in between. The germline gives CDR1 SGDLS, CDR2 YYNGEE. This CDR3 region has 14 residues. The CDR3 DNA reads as TGTGCCAGCAGCGTAGGTCGGACAGCCTACGAGCAGTACTTC. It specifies CASSVGRTAYEQYF.

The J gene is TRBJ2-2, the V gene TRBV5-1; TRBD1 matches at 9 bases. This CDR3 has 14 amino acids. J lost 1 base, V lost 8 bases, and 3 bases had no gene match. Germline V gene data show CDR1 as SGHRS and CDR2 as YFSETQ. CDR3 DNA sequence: TGCGCCAGTAAGGGACAGGGGAACACCGGGGAGCTGTTTTTT. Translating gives CASKGQGNTGELFF.

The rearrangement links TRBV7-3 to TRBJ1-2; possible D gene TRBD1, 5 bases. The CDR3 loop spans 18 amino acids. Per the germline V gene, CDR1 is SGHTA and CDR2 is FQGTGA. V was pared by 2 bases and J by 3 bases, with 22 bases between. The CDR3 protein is CASSLSPPGEGGDYGYTF. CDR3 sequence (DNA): TGTGCCAGCAGCTTATCACCCCCCGGGGAGGGAGGGGACTATGGCTACACCTTC. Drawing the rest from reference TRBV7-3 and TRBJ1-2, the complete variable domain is GAGVSQTPSNKVTEKGKYVELRCDPISGHTALYWYRQSLGQGPEFLIYFQGTGAADDSGLPNDRFFAVRPEGSVSTLKIQRTERGDSAVYLCASSLSPPGEGGDYGYTFGSGTRLTVV.

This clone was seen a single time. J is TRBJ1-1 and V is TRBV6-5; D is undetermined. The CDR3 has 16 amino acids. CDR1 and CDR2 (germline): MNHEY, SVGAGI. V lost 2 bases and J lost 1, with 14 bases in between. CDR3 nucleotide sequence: TGTGCCAGCAGTTACATCCCACGGTCCCAGAACACTGAAGCTTTCTTT. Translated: CASSYIPRSQNTEAFF.

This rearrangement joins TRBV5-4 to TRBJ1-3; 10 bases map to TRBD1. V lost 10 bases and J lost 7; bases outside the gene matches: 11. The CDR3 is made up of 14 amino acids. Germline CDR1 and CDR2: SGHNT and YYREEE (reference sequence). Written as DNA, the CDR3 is TGTGCCTTGACTCGACCGGGACAGGGGAACACCATATATTTT. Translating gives CALTRPGQGNTIYF.

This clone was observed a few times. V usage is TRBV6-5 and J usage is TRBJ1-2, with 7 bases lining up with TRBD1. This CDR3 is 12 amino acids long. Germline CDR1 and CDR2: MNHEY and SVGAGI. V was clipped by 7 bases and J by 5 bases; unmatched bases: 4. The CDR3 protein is CASNPQGYGYTF. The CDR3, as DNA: TGTGCCAGCAATCCACAGGGGTATGGCTACACCTTC.

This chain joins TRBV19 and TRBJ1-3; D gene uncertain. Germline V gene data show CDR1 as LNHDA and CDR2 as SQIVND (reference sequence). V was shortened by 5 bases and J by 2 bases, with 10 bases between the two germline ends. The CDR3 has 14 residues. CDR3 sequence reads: CASSSGVAGNTIYF. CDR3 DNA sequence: TGTGCCAGTAGTTCGGGAGTAGCTGGAAACACCATATATTTT.

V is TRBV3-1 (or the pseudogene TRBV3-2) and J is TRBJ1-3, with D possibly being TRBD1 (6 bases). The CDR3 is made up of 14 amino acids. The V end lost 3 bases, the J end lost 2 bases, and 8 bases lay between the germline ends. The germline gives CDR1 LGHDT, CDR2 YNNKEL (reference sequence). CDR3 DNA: TGTGCCAGCAGCCACCCAGGGGCTGGAAACACCATATATTTT. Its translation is CASSHPGAGNTIYF.